This TCR beta chain was captured by sequencing in a study of T cell responses to AZD1222 COVID-19 vaccine. Study findings and constraints: Dominant at 160-218 and 743-854, vaccine-associated CD4 TCRs also spanned spike. Spike-specific TCR breadth and depth rose after two AZD1222 doses.

Assay used: immunoSEQ multiplex PCR; TCRdb lists only in-frame clones, some missing. Among roughly 150,000 clones, more than 75% were seen once, and the ten largest hold about a tenth. CDR3 length equals 12 residues. The germline V gene has CDR1 SQVTM and CDR2 ANQGSEA. The ends lost 7 bases at V and 1 base at J; junction bases unmatched: 3. This clone has more than one count but fewer than ten. Antigen specificity is unknown. The sequences come from peripheral blood, collected 28 days after the second AZD1222 dose. The clonotype was recovered from an adult who received the AZD1222 COVID-19 vaccine. The chain recombines TRBV29-1 with TRBJ2-5; TRBD1 aligns across 7 bases. CDR3 residues: CSAGQVQETQYF. The CDR3 DNA sequence: TGCAGCGCCGGACAGGTCCAAGAGACCCAGTACTTC. The full variable domain, its missing parts supplied by reference TRBV29-1 and TRBJ2-5, is SAVISQKPSRDICQRGTSLTIQCQVDSQVTMMFWYRQQPGQSLTLIATANQGSEATYESGFVIDKFPISRPNLTFSTLTVSNMSPEDSSIYLCSAGQVQETQYFGPGTRLLVL.